These 8 T cell receptor beta chains originate from one sample sequenced in a study of cytomegalovirus exposure and HLA in healthy donors. PCR involved 60 Vbeta and 13 Jbeta primers. Generated by immunoSEQ multiplex PCR, the TCRdb table keeps only in-frame clones and is missing some. Seen here are approximately 160,000 clones, roughly 84% observed once, and the top ten hold 0.38%. Specimen: PBMCs. The receptors originated from a boy younger than 10 in good health and CMV-seronegative.

The V call is TRBV2, the J call TRBJ2-3; 13 bases fit TRBD2. This CDR3 has 16 residues. Germline CDR1 and CDR2: SNHLY and FYNNEI. Trimming removed 7 bases from V and 0 bases from J; junction bases left unmatched: 4. The DNA for the CDR3 is TGTGCCAGCACACTAGCGGGAGGGTTTAGCACAGATACGCAGTATTTT. This codes for CASTLAGGFSTDTQYF.

The gene calls are TRBV4-1 and TRBJ2-1; 10 bases line up with TRBD2. J gave up 6 bases and V 0 bases, and 17 bases lay outside the gene matches. The CDR3 extends over 20 amino acids. Germline V CDR1 and CDR2: MGHRA, YSYEKL. This chain's CDR3 is CASSQDRLAGVNTYLNEQFF. CDR3 coding DNA: TGCGCCAGCAGCCAAGATCGGCTAGCGGGAGTTAATACGTACCTCAATGAGCAGTTCTTC.

V and J are TRBV29-1 and TRBJ1-1, with TRBD1 matching 9 bases. CDR1 and CDR2 from the germline V gene are SQVTM and ANQGSEA. J was trimmed by 7 bases and V by 6 bases; bases with no gene match: 6. The CDR3 has 12 amino acids. CDR3 region: CSVAGTGSEAFF. CDR3 nucleotides: TGCAGCGTAGCCGGGACAGGGAGTGAAGCTTTCTTT.

This clone was picked up one time. V usage is TRBV20-1 and J usage is TRBJ1-2; no clear D. The CDR3 runs to 10 residues. CDR1 is DFQATT and CDR2 is SNEGSKA in the germline V gene (reference sequence). Trimming stripped 6 bases from V and 10 bases from J, with 12 bases between. The CDR3 protein is CSAEAIFYTF. The CDR3 DNA reads as TGCAGTGCCGAAGCAATTTTCTACACCTTC.

This chain uses TRBV27 with TRBJ2-1, with D possibly TRBD2 on 5 matching bases. The CDR3 consists of 16 residues. The germline CDR1 and CDR2 sequences are MNHEY and SMNVEV (reference sequence). Trimming pared 6 bases from V and 7 bases from J, leaving 22 bases between. The CDR3 DNA is TGTGCCAGCAGCCCCCGTGGGTGGGAGAGGGAGAATGAGCAGTTCTTC. Protein product: CASSPRGWERENEQFF.

The chain recombines TRBV14 with TRBJ1-2; TRBD1 aligns across 7 bases. Trimming cost V 0 bases and J 2 bases; bases outside gene matches: 3. CDR1 and CDR2 from the germline V gene are SGHDN and FVKESK. The CDR3 loop spans 15 amino acids. The CDR3 nucleotides are TGTGCCAGCAGCCAAGATCTCAGGGGGAACTATGGCTACACCTTC. Protein product: CASSQDLRGNYGYTF.

The chain joins TRBV2 to TRBJ2-1; maybe TRBD2 (5 bases). The CDR3 has 13 residues. The germline V and J ends were trimmed by 5 bases and 4 bases, with 9 bases remaining between them. Germline lookup yields CDR1 SNHLY and CDR2 FYNNEI. As DNA, the CDR3 is TGTGCCAGCAGTCTCCAGCGGTACAATGAGCAGTTCTTC. It translates to CASSLQRYNEQFF.

The V gene is TRBV6-1, the J gene TRBJ1-4, with TRBD1 matching 7 bases. The CDR3 is 15 amino acids. Unmatched junction bases numbered 7, after V lost 3 bases and J lost 6 bases. In germline, CDR1 is MNHNS, CDR2 SASEGT. This CDR3 reads CASSDMGQTHEKLFF. The CDR3, as DNA: TGTGCCAGCAGTGACATGGGACAGACCCATGAAAAACTGTTTTTT.